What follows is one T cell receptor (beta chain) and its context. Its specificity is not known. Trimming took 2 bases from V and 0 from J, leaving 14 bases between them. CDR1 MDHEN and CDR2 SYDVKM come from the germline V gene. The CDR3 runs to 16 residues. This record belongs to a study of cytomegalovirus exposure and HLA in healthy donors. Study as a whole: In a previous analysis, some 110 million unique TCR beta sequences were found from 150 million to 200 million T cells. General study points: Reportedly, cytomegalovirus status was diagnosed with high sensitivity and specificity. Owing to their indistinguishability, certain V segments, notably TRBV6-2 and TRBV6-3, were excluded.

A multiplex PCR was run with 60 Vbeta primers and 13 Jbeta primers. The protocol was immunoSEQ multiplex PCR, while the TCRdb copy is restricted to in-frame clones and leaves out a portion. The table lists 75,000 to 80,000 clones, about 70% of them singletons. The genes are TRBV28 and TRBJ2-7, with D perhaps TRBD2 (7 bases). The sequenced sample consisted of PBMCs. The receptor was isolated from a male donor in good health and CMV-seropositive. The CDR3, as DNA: TGTGCCAGCAGTTTAGGGGGGGCCAAGGTCTCCTACGAGCAGTACTTC. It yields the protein CASSLGGAKVSYEQYF.